Below are 19 T cell receptor beta chains sequenced from a single sample in a study of radiation and T cells in renal cell carcinoma. Time point described: blood 2 weeks post-SBRT. Noted treatment: 15 Gy SBRT to primary tumor, nephrectomy 4 weeks later. TCRdb keeps only in-frame clones here, not all; method: immunoSEQ multiplex PCR. Of just over 150,000 clones in the sample, 87% are singletons; the top ten hold roughly 13%. The sequencing here drew on blood, taken from a patient whose treatment included radiotherapy and nephrectomy. These receptors were taken from a woman aged 45-65 years with renal cell carcinoma.

The rearrangement uses TRBV11-2 and TRBJ2-1; no reliable D call. V lost 1 base and J lost 6, with 7 bases in between. CDR3 length equals 13 residues. CDR1 and CDR2 (germline): SGHAT, FQNNGV. The CDR3 DNA is TGTGCCAGCAGCTTAGTTGGGGTCAATGAGCAGTTCTTC. Protein: CASSLVGVNEQFF.

The V call is TRBV7-9, the J call TRBJ1-5; 8 nucleotides align to TRBD1. The CDR3 length is 16 residues. Trimming cost V 4 bases and J 7 bases; bases outside gene matches: 12. The germline gives CDR1 SEHNR, CDR2 FQNEAQ (reference sequence). Here the CDR3 reads CASSSGTGWSGQPQHF. The DNA for the CDR3 is TGTGCCAGCAGCTCCGGGACAGGCTGGTCGGGGCAGCCCCAGCATTTT.

The chain carries TRBV19 and TRBJ2-5, with no clear D. Germline V CDR1 and CDR2: LNHDA, SQIVND (reference sequence). This CDR3 spans 14 amino acids. The V and J ends lost 3 bases and 5 bases respectively, with 13 bases between them. In nucleotides, the CDR3 is TGTGCCAGTAGTATGCGAACCGCGAGCGAGACCCAGTACTTC. It is translated as CASSMRTASETQYF. The whole variable domain, remainder taken from reference TRBV19 and TRBJ2-5, is DGGITQSPKYLFRKEGQNVTLSCEQNLNHDAMYWYRQDPGQGLRLIYYSQIVNDFQKGDIAEGYSVSREKKESFPLTVTSAQKNPTAFYLCASSMRTASETQYFGPGTRLLVL.

V and J are TRBV25-1 and TRBJ1-2; 9 nucleotides match TRBD1. The germline V gene has CDR1 MGHDK and CDR2 SYGVNS. With 6 bases clipped from V and 6 bases from J, the junction kept 5 bases outside the gene matches. The CDR3 has 13 amino acids. The CDR3 region has the DNA TGTGCCAGCAGAGGGGGACAGGGCCATGGCTACACCTTC. Translating it yields CASRGGQGHGYTF.

The chain employs TRBV5-1 and TRBJ2-5; weak D call: TRBD1 (5 bases). The ends were cut back, 6 bases at V and 2 bases at J, with 14 bases in the middle. CDR1 and CDR2 from the germline V gene are SGHRS and YFSETQ. This CDR3 has 14 residues. The CDR3 sequence: CASTVTGWQETQYF. The CDR3 DNA reads as TGCGCCAGCACCGTAACAGGCTGGCAAGAGACCCAGTACTTC.

The chain employs TRBV19 and TRBJ1-5, with unresolved D. The V and J ends lost 7 bases and 3 bases respectively, with 16 bases between them. The V gene's germline CDR1 is LNHDA and CDR2 SQIVND (reference sequence). CDR3 length: 15 residues. CDR3 sequence reads: CASTPHSRDNQPQHF. CDR3 sequence (DNA): TGTGCCAGTACCCCCCACAGCCGGGACAATCAGCCCCAGCATTTT.

DNA of the CDR3: TGTGCCAGCAGCTTTGTGGGGGGACTAGCGGAAGAGACCCAGTACTTC. Protein product: CASSFVGGLAEETQYF. The genes are TRBV5-6 and TRBJ2-5; TRBD2 matches at 11 bases. This CDR3 spans 16 amino acids. The V gene's germline CDR1 is SGHDT and CDR2 YYEEEE. J was trimmed by 3 bases and V by 2 bases; bases with no gene match: 6.

The rearrangement links TRBV9 to TRBJ2-3, with D possibly being TRBD2 (6 bases). This CDR3 contains 17 residues. Trimming took 0 bases from V and 0 from J, leaving 14 bases between them. Germline values: CDR1 SGDLS, CDR2 YYNGEE. The CDR3 sequence: CASSVDVGTHSTDTQYF. In DNA form, the CDR3 reads TGTGCCAGCAGCGTAGATGTCGGGACTCACAGCACAGATACGCAGTATTTT.

The chain joins TRBV5-6 to TRBJ2-5; tentatively, D is TRBD2 (6 bases). The CDR3 has 15 amino acids. From germline, CDR1 is SGHDT and CDR2 YYEEEE. V was cut by 2 bases and J by 1 base, with 12 bases left in between. The CDR3 reads CASSFWGVFQETQYF. CDR3 in DNA: TGTGCCAGCAGCTTCTGGGGGGTCTTCCAAGAGACCCAGTACTTC.

The chain couples TRBV19 to TRBJ2-2; the D is unclear. V shed 4 bases and J shed 1 base, with 10 bases lying between them. Germline V lookup: CDR1 LNHDA, CDR2 SQIVND (reference sequence). CDR3 length: 15 amino acids. The CDR3 sequence is CASSTLRQNTGELFF. In DNA, the CDR3 is TGTGCCAGTAGTACCCTTCGACAGAACACCGGGGAGCTGTTTTTT.

The genes are TRBV6-6 and TRBJ2-2; the D gene is possibly TRBD1 (5 bases). The CDR3 length is 14 residues. Germline V lookup: CDR1 MNHNY, CDR2 SVGAGI (reference sequence). Trimming removed 6 bases from V and 0 bases from J, with 8 bases in between. In DNA form, the CDR3 reads TGTGCCAGCAGGGACACCTCGAACACCGGGGAGCTGTTTTTT. Residues: CASRDTSNTGELFF.

This chain uses TRBV19 with TRBJ1-4; 8 positions match TRBD1. Germline CDR1 reads LNHDA; CDR2 reads SQIVND (reference sequence). This CDR3 comprises 15 residues. V gave up 3 bases and J gave up 8 bases; unmatched junction bases: 8. This CDR3 reads CASSITRTGREKLFF. The CDR3 DNA reads as TGTGCCAGTAGTATCACTCGGACAGGGCGGGAAAAACTGTTTTTT. The entire variable domain, with the rest obtained from reference TRBV19 and TRBJ1-4, is as follows: DGGITQSPKYLFRKEGQNVTLSCEQNLNHDAMYWYRQDPGQGLRLIYYSQIVNDFQKGDIAEGYSVSREKKESFPLTVTSAQKNPTAFYLCASSITRTGREKLFFGSGTQLSVL.

The rearrangement uses TRBV4-3 and TRBJ2-3; a possible D gene is TRBD2 (7 bases). The CDR3 length is 15 residues. Germline V gene lookup returns CDR1 LGHNA and CDR2 YSLEER. Trimming stripped 4 bases from V and 2 bases from J, with 13 bases between. In nucleotides, the CDR3 is TGCGCCAGCAGCCCGGAGGGGGGGGACACAGATACGCAGTATTTT. As protein: CASSPEGGDTDTQYF.

V gene TRBV15 combines with J gene TRBJ2-7; 7 bases match TRBD1. The CDR3 totals 14 residues. J was trimmed by 0 bases and V by 5 bases; bases with no gene match: 4. Germline V gene lookup returns CDR1 LNHNV and CDR2 YYDKDF (reference sequence). The CDR3 region is CATSEGQFSYEQYF. In DNA, the CDR3 is TGTGCCACCAGCGAGGGACAGTTCTCCTACGAGCAGTACTTC.

V gene TRBV7-6 combines with J gene TRBJ2-1; 7 bases line up with TRBD1. Per germline, CDR1 SGHVS and CDR2 FNYEAQ. The CDR3 extends over 15 amino acids. The junction had 0 bases not matched to a gene; V was cut back by 1 base and J by 0 bases. The CDR3 nucleotides are TGTGCCAGCAGCTTAGGACAGGGCTCCTACAATGAGCAGTTCTTC. Translation gives CASSLGQGSYNEQFF.

The chain has TRBV4-1 and TRBJ2-5, with D possibly TRBD2 on 6 matching bases. The CDR3 runs to 16 residues. In germline, CDR1 is MGHRA, CDR2 YSYEKL. The V and J ends lost 0 bases and 5 bases respectively, with 16 bases between them. The CDR3 loop is CASSQETSRRWETQYF. The CDR3 nucleotides are TGCGCCAGCAGCCAAGAAACTAGCCGCCGGTGGGAGACCCAGTACTTC.

The rearrangement joins TRBV14 to TRBJ2-4; 11 bases align to TRBD1. V was pared by 2 bases and J by 9 bases, with 6 bases of the junction left unmatched. Per the germline V gene, CDR1 is SGHDN and CDR2 is FVKESK. The CDR3 runs to 15 residues. Here the CDR3 reads CASSQSGTGGVIQYF. The CDR3 coding sequence is TGTGCCAGCAGCCAATCCGGGACAGGGGGGGTCATTCAGTACTTC.

The chain is built from TRBV5-1 and TRBJ2-1; D may match TRBD1 or TRBD2 (5 bases each). The V end was cut by 5 bases, the J end by 7 bases, with 16 bases between. This CDR3 spans 14 amino acids. CDR1 is SGHRS, CDR2 YFSETQ, per germline. This CDR3 is CASSSGTRGNEQFF. CDR3 coding DNA: TGCGCCAGCAGTTCCGGGACCCGAGGGAATGAGCAGTTCTTC.

The V call is TRBV9, the J call TRBJ2-5, with 7 bases that match TRBD2. The length of the CDR3 is 15 residues. Trimming took 2 bases from V and 2 from J; bases not matched to a gene: 6. CDR1 and CDR2 from the germline V gene are SGDLS and YYNGEE. The CDR3 reads CASSVEPGLQETQYF. DNA of the CDR3: TGTGCCAGCAGCGTTGAACCGGGACTACAAGAGACCCAGTACTTC.